What follows are 13 T cell receptor beta chains derived from one specimen sequenced in a study of post-analysis software for immune sequencing data. Unique molecular identifiers were present in the TCR beta cDNA libraries. TCRdb re-called the PCR reads through MiXCR, storing one row per CDR3 protein. This sample carries hundreds of thousands of distinct CDR3 sequences, more than 50% of them seen once, and the ten largest clones take around 11%. These TCRs are of unknown antigen specificity. Overall study results and limits: Elevated frequency relative to controls characterized roughly five TRBV segments in patients, TRBV5-6, TRBV5-1 and TRBV20-1 among them.

Sequencing was carried out using blood. The source is a girl under 10 years old with multiple sclerosis.

V gene TRBV2 combines with J gene TRBJ2-5; the D gene is possibly TRBD2 (5 bases). The CDR3 extends over 15 amino acids. CDR1 is SNHLY and CDR2 is FYNNEI in the germline V gene. V lost 8 bases and J lost 2, with 18 bases in between. For the CDR3, the DNA is TGTGCCAGCCAAGCTGGCGAGAGGGAGCAAGAGACCCAGTACTTC. Amino acid sequence: CASQAGEREQETQYF. The full variable domain, in which reference TRBV2 and TRBJ2-5 provide the parts outside the CDR3, is EPEVTQTPSHQVTQMGQEVILRCVPISNHLYFYWYRQILGQKVEFLVSFYNNEISEKSEIFDDQFSVERPDGSNFTLKIRSTKLEDSAMYFCASQAGEREQETQYFGPGTRLLVL.

The V call is TRBV3-1, the J call TRBJ1-1; no firm D call. Between the trimmed V and J ends, which lost 0 bases and 10 bases, there was a span of 15 bases. The CDR3 runs to 14 residues. Looked up from germline, CDR1 is LGHDT and CDR2 is YNNKEL (reference sequence). CDR3 in amino acids: CASSQDGQVVGAFF. The CDR3 nucleotides are TGTGCCAGCAGCCAAGATGGCCAGGTGGTTGGAGCTTTCTTT.

This clonotype has a single count. The V and J genes are TRBV5-5 and TRBJ1-4; D not resolved. Germline assignment: CDR1 SGHKS and CDR2 YYEKEE (reference sequence). The length of the CDR3 is 16 residues. Trimming removed 2 bases from V and 4 bases from J, with 15 bases in between. CDR3 sequence: CASSLSPTVLNEKLFF. CDR3 bases: TGTGCCAGCAGCTTATCACCGACCGTTCTTAATGAAAAACTGTTTTTT.

The chain recombines TRBV29-1 with TRBJ2-5; unclear D gene. The V and J ends lost 3 bases and 1 base respectively, with 12 bases between them. The CDR3 contains 14 residues. Looked up from germline, CDR1 is SQVTM and CDR2 is ANQGSEA. CDR3 in DNA: TGCAGCGTTGATTTGGAGAATCCCCAAGAGACCCAGTACTTC. It is translated as CSVDLENPQETQYF.

This clonotype was recorded a few times. The rearrangement uses TRBV2 and TRBJ2-5; possible D gene TRBD1, 5 bases. Between the trimmed V and J ends, which lost 4 bases and 0 bases, there was a span of 9 bases. This CDR3 region has 14 residues. The V gene's germline CDR1 is SNHLY and CDR2 FYNNEI. The CDR3 loop is CASSGRQYQETQYF. The CDR3 DNA follows: TGTGCCAGCAGTGGTAGACAGTACCAAGAGACCCAGTACTTC.

This chain connects TRBV7-2 to TRBJ2-7, with D hard to call. With 4 bases removed from V and 7 bases from J, the gap between germline ends came to 14 bases. The CDR3 loop spans 13 amino acids. The germline gives CDR1 SGHTA, CDR2 FQGNSA. The DNA of the CDR3 is TGTGCCAGCAGCTCAACTACGAAAGGAGAGCAGTACTTC. It yields the protein CASSSTTKGEQYF.

The J gene is TRBJ1-4, the V gene TRBV7-2; tentatively, D is TRBD1 (5 bases). Trimming pared 1 base from V and 4 bases from J, leaving 10 bases between. This CDR3 contains 15 residues. The germline V gene encodes CDR1 SGHTA and CDR2 FQGNSA. CDR3 sequence (DNA): TGTGCCAGCAGCTTAGGGGGCAGGCGTAATGAAAAACTGTTTTTT. Amino acids: CASSLGGRRNEKLFF.

In this sample, this clonotype turned up a few times. The chain uses TRBV5-1 and TRBJ2-5; TRBD2 matches at 7 bases. Trimming cost V 3 bases and J 2 bases; bases outside gene matches: 4. Germline CDR1 is SGHRS and CDR2 is YFSETQ. CDR3 length equals 14 residues. CDR3 sequence (DNA): TGCGCCAGCAGCTCGTGGACTAGGCAAGAGACCCAGTACTTC. Translation: CASSSWTRQETQYF.

The rearrangement links TRBV6-2 or TRBV6-3 to TRBJ2-1, with 11 nucleotides matching TRBD2. Trimming cost V 6 bases and J 5 bases; bases outside gene matches: 9. CDR1 MNHEY and CDR2 SVGEGT come from the germline V gene. This CDR3 is built from 16 residues. This CDR3 is CASSSTSGGSHNEQFF. For the CDR3, the DNA is TGTGCCAGCAGCTCTACTAGCGGGGGATCCCACAATGAGCAGTTCTTC.

The CDR3 region is CASSLGLDGETQYF. In DNA form, the CDR3 reads TGTGCCAGCAGCTTAGGACTAGACGGGGAGACCCAGTACTTC. The chain recombines TRBV7-2 with TRBJ2-5, with a tentative D call TRBD2 (6 bases). The CDR3 extends over 14 amino acids. The germline CDR1 and CDR2 sequences are SGHTA and FQGNSA. Trimming left V 1 base short and J 5 bases short, with 11 bases between. The entire variable domain, with the rest obtained from reference TRBV7-2 and TRBJ2-5, is as follows: GAGVSQSPSNKVTEKGKDVELRCDPISGHTALYWYRQSLGQGLEFLIYFQGNSAPDKSGLPSDRFSAERTGGSVSTLTIQRTQQEDSAVYLCASSLGLDGETQYFGPGTRLLVL.

The chain has TRBV7-9 and TRBJ2-7; no clear D. CDR3 length: 14 amino acids. The germline V gene encodes CDR1 SEHNR and CDR2 FQNEAQ (reference sequence). V lost 4 bases and J lost 7, with 17 bases in between. The CDR3, as DNA: TGTGCCAGCAGCTCGTGGGAAGGGCCCCGGGAGCAGTACTTC. This sequence encodes CASSSWEGPREQYF.

This clonotype showed up just a few times. This chain joins TRBV5-1 and TRBJ2-1; D perhaps matches TRBD1 (5 bases). The CDR3 runs 17 residues. Germline V gene sequence: CDR1 SGHRS, CDR2 YFSETQ. Trimming removed 0 bases from V and 0 bases from J, with 13 bases in between. The CDR3 protein is CASSLDGAARSYNEQFF. CDR3 coding DNA: TGCGCCAGCAGCTTGGATGGGGCGGCGCGCTCCTACAATGAGCAGTTCTTC.

The chain uses TRBV15 and TRBJ2-1, with 8 bases that match TRBD2. V was pared by 0 bases and J by 1 base, with 8 bases of the junction left unmatched. The CDR3 is 18 residues long. Looked up from germline, CDR1 is LNHNV and CDR2 is YYDKDF (reference sequence). The CDR3 spells CATSRDGGAGVSYNEQFF. The DNA for the CDR3 is TGTGCCACCAGCAGAGACGGGGGGGCGGGAGTGTCCTACAATGAGCAGTTCTTC.